The present entry profiles one T cell receptor beta chain with its context. These data come from a study of blood T cell repertoires in COVID-19. Libraries were prepared by immunoSEQ multiplex PCR; TCRdb keeps only in-frame clonotypes and omits some of them. Seen here are about 260,000 clones, around four fifths observed once, and the top ten hold less than 5%. Sequencing was done on a sample of peripheral blood. This TCR came from a man aged 55 to 69 with acute or convalescent COVID-19.

The CDR3 protein is CSFLRQNTEAFF. CDR3 bases: TGCAGTTTTCTCCGACAGAACACTGAAGCTTTCTTT. The rearrangement links TRBV29-1 to TRBJ1-1, with no clear D. The CDR3 has 12 residues. Germline CDR1 reads SQVTM; CDR2 reads ANQGSEA.